The sequence of this T cell receptor (beta chain) was determined in a study of T cell responses to AZD1222 COVID-19 vaccine. The CDR3 spans 12 residues. Germline V gene data show CDR1 as MNHEY and CDR2 as SMNVEV (reference sequence). The V end was cut by 5 bases, the J end by 5 bases, with 8 bases between. As concerns this clone: Its antigen is still unknown.

The table came from immunoSEQ multiplex PCR; TCRdb's copy has only in-frame clones and leaves some out. Of 90,000 to 120,000 clones in the sample, about 90% were seen once. Study observations and caveats: Baseline seropositives among AZD1222 recipients totaled only 5 or 6. With dominance at 160-218 and 743-854, vaccine-associated CD4 TCRs spanned spike. A reported finding is that nearly half of spike-specific TCRs target unmutated variant regions.

The receptor was derived from an adult who received the AZD1222 COVID-19 vaccine. The chain employs TRBV27 and TRBJ2-3; no firm D call. This specimen was peripheral blood, taken 28 days after the second AZD1222 dose. CDR3 DNA sequence: TGTGCCAGCAGTCTCGCAAGAGATACGCAGTATTTT. Protein product: CASSLARDTQYF.